The entry below describes one T cell receptor beta chain. These data come from a study of blood T cell repertoires in COVID-19. Assay: immunoSEQ multiplex PCR; the TCRdb copy retains only in-frame clones and omits some. This table has some 200,000 clones, 80% to 90% appearing once. V lost 2 bases and J 7 bases, leaving 14 bases between the germline ends. The V gene's germline CDR1 is SNHLY and CDR2 FYNNEI. There are 14 residues in the CDR3. This sequence originates from an elderly woman with COVID-19, enrolled during active disease. The sequencing sample was made of peripheral blood. The gene calls are TRBV2 and TRBJ2-5, with D tentatively TRBD1 (5 bases). The CDR3 DNA follows: TGTGCCAGCAGTGAACGGCAGGGAAGGGTGACCCAGTACTTC. It translates to CASSERQGRVTQYF.